This T cell receptor (beta chain) was found in a study of cytomegalovirus exposure and HLA in healthy donors. Concerning this clone itself: Its specificity is not known.

The PCR made use of 60 Vbeta and 13 Jbeta primers. TCRdb's table, derived via immunoSEQ multiplex PCR, lists solely in-frame clones and lacks some. The sample lists roughly 160,000 clones; about four fifths were seen once. V lost 0 bases, J lost 0 bases, and 10 bases lay in between. CDR1 is MGHRA and CDR2 is YSYEKL in the germline V gene. The CDR3 spans 16 residues. The study, taken as a whole, reports: Looking again later, the authors saw that most CMV-associated TCR beta chains seemed HLA-restricted.

The chain links TRBV4-1 to TRBJ2-3; TRBD1 might be the D (5 bases). This receptor was identified in a boy younger than 10 in good health and CMV-seronegative. The source material was PBMCs. The CDR3 region is CASSQDTGFSTDTQYF. The DNA for the CDR3 is TGCGCCAGCAGCCAAGATACAGGATTTAGCACAGATACGCAGTATTTT.